A single sample is the source of the 22 T cell receptor beta chains below, sequenced in a study of blood T cells in healthy people across ages. Next came a second PCR, run for about 7 to 12 cycles, which used a sample-barcoded 5' primer along with a J-beta primer mix. One entry per CDR3 protein, called by TCRdb with MiXCR from the 5' RACE reads. The sample has more than 750,000 distinct CDR3 sequences, 25% to 35% seen once; the top ten hold roughly 10%. These data are also associated with another study on T cells of mothers and their children.

The sequenced material came from blood. The receptors were gathered from a woman in her thirties or forties in good health.

The chain has TRBV20-1 and TRBJ2-7; D may be TRBD2 (5 bases). The CDR3 is 10 residues long. The germline V and J ends were trimmed by 6 bases and 7 bases, with 10 bases remaining between them. CDR1 DFQATT and CDR2 SNEGSKA come from the germline V gene (reference sequence). CDR3 in DNA: TGCAGTGCGGCGGGCAATGAGCAGTACTTC. This encodes CSAAGNEQYF.

Notes on this clonotype: This may be a read error, as it is one base from a much larger clone. The V and J genes are TRBV4-1 and TRBJ2-5; 9 nucleotides match TRBD2. The germline V gene encodes CDR1 MGHRA and CDR2 YSYEKL. The CDR3 runs 13 residues. The CDR3 spells CATIRTSEETLYF. DNA of the CDR3: TGCGCCACCATACGGACTAGCGAGGAGACCCTGTACTTC.

A remark on this clonotype: This may be a read error, as it is one base from a much larger clone. J is TRBJ2-7 and V is TRBV15; 11 positions match TRBD2. Trimming removed 5 bases from V and 3 bases from J; junction bases left unmatched: 12. The CDR3 runs 17 residues. Germline assignment: CDR1 LNHNV and CDR2 YYDKDF (reference sequence). The chain's CDR3 is CATSGLASGGSSYEQYF. The DNA of the CDR3 is TGTGCCACCAGCGGGTTGGCTAGCGGGGGGTCCAGCTACGAGCAGTACTTC.

The rearrangement uses TRBV20-1 and TRBJ1-5; D is uncertain. This CDR3 contains 13 residues. V was shortened by 5 bases and J by 6 bases, with 14 bases between the two germline ends. CDR1 and CDR2 (germline): DFQATT, SNEGSKA (reference sequence). The CDR3 coding sequence is TGCAGTGCTGCGCTCGGGGTCGGTCAGCCCCAGCATTTT. It codes for CSAALGVGQPQHF.

The V gene is TRBV5-6, the J gene TRBJ1-4; D perhaps matches TRBD1 (6 bases). The V gene lost 0 bases and the J gene lost 7 bases, with 13 bases spanning the gap. This CDR3 spans 15 amino acids. The germline V gene encodes CDR1 SGHDT and CDR2 YYEEEE. The CDR3 nucleotides are TGTGCCAGCAGCTTGGGACAGGTGGTGGGTGAAAAACTGTTTTTT. It yields the protein CASSLGQVVGEKLFF.

This clonotype showed up many times. The V and J genes are TRBV24-1 and TRBJ2-3; unclear D gene. This CDR3 has 13 amino acids. Germline V gene data show CDR1 as KGHDR and CDR2 as SFDVKD. Trimming took off 4 bases at V and 2 bases at J, with 6 bases between the two ends. The CDR3, as DNA: TGTGCCACCAGTGACTCCTACACAGATACGCAGTATTTT. It specifies CATSDSYTDTQYF.

The sample holds many counts of this clonotype. CDR3 DNA sequence: TGTGCCACCAGCAGAGATAGTGGGCACCTCCCCTACGAGCAGTACTTC. It encodes CATSRDSGHLPYEQYF. The chain employs TRBV15 and TRBJ2-7; D gene ambiguous. The germline V gene encodes CDR1 LNHNV and CDR2 YYDKDF (reference sequence). Trimming removed 0 bases from V and 2 bases from J, with 14 bases in between. This CDR3 contains 16 residues.

The chain recombines TRBV2 with TRBJ1-5; maybe TRBD1 (5 bases). Deletions cut 7 bases from V and 6 bases from J, with 13 bases between. Germline CDR1 SNHLY, CDR2 FYNNEI. The CDR3 has 13 residues. This chain's CDR3 is CASTAGPGQPQHF. DNA of the CDR3: TGTGCCAGCACTGCGGGGCCCGGTCAGCCCCAGCATTTT.

The CDR3 region is CASSPEGVSTDTQYF. The CDR3, as DNA: TGTGCCAGCTCGCCGGAGGGGGTTAGCACAGATACGCAGTATTTT. The V and J genes are TRBV28 and TRBJ2-3; TRBD1 or TRBD2 may be the D gene (6 bases each). The CDR3 has 15 amino acids. CDR1 and CDR2 from the germline V gene are MDHEN and SYDVKM. V lost 8 bases and J 0 bases, leaving 15 bases between the germline ends.

V gene TRBV5-1 combines with J gene TRBJ1-1; D is perhaps TRBD1 (5 bases). V was shortened by 0 bases and J by 6 bases, with 15 bases between the two germline ends. The CDR3 has 15 residues. Germline loops: CDR1 SGHRS, CDR2 YFSETQ. The CDR3, as DNA: TGCGCCAGCAGCTTGGTGGGCAGGGTTGTCGCTGAAGCTTTCTTT. Translating it yields CASSLVGRVVAEAFF.

This clonotype was counted a single time. Relative to the germline gene, one junction end is altered; a read error may explain this. This sequence joins TRBV20-1 and TRBJ1-5, with 8 positions matching TRBD1. CDR3 size: 17 residues. Germline assignment: CDR1 DFQATT and CDR2 SNEGSKA (reference sequence). The DNA of the CDR3 is TGCAGTGCTAGACCGGGTGACAGGGGCTTACGAAGCCAGCCCCGGCATTTT. Protein: CSARPGDRGLRSQPRHF.

The V gene is TRBV28, the J gene TRBJ2-3, with TRBD2 identical over 7 bases. Germline V gene lookup returns CDR1 MDHEN and CDR2 SYDVKM. With V trimmed by 6 bases and J by 4 bases, 13 bases remained unmatched. The CDR3 is 16 amino acids. CDR3 in DNA: TGTGCCAGCAGGGGCTGGGCTAGCGGAGCTTCAGATACGCAGTATTTT. Translated, it gives CASRGWASGASDTQYF.

This clonotype was seen a handful of times. The chain couples TRBV7-2 to TRBJ2-6; D gene unclear. The ends were cut back, 0 bases at V and 0 bases at J, with 12 bases in the middle. The CDR3 spans 18 residues. Looked up from germline, CDR1 is SGHTA and CDR2 is FQGNSA. The CDR3 here is CASSLAGPSRSGANVLTF. CDR3 DNA: TGTGCCAGCAGCTTAGCAGGGCCATCCCGCTCTGGGGCCAACGTCCTGACTTTC.

This clonotype has only a few counts. The V gene is TRBV5-1, the J gene TRBJ1-6; D not resolved. Trimming shortened V by 6 bases and J by 9 bases, and 19 bases separated the two germline ends. Germline-derived CDR1 and CDR2 are SGHRS and YFSETQ. CDR3 length: 15 residues. For the CDR3, the DNA is TGCGCCAGCACACAAGACCCATCCGGGAGTTCACCCCTCCACTTT. This translates into CASTQDPSGSSPLHF. The variable domain in full, completed from reference TRBV5-1 and TRBJ1-6, reads KAGVTQTPRYLIKTRGQQVTLSCSPISGHRSVSWYQQTPGQGLQFLFEYFSETQRNKGNFPGRFSGRQFSNSRSEMNVSTLELGDSALYLCASTQDPSGSSPLHFGNGTRLTVT.

About this clonotype: Being one base from a much bigger clone, this may be a read error. This chain links TRBV7-2 with TRBJ2-7; 11 positions agree with TRBD2. This CDR3 comprises 16 residues. CDR1 and CDR2 from the germline V gene are SGHTA and FQGNSA. The chain's CDR3 is CASRPTSGGGSYERYF. DNA of the CDR3: TGTGCCAGCAGGCCCACTAGCGGGGGAGGTTCCTACGAGCGGTACTTC.

The chain is built from TRBV7-9 and TRBJ1-2; D remains unclear. The germline V and J ends were trimmed by 0 bases and 8 bases, with 13 bases remaining between them. Germline loops: CDR1 SEHNR, CDR2 FQNEAQ (reference sequence). The CDR3 is made up of 14 amino acids. For the CDR3, the DNA is TGTGCCAGCAGCTTAGCGGTTGAGTCTTTCGGCTACACCTTC. Protein sequence: CASSLAVESFGYTF.

The chain uses TRBV10-3 and TRBJ1-2; 7 bases are shared with TRBD1. The V segment lost 6 bases and the J segment 4 bases; nucleotides outside the gene matches: 8. This CDR3 is 14 amino acids long. CDR1 is ENHRY and CDR2 is SYGVKD in the germline V gene. DNA of the CDR3: TGTGCCATCAGGATCGCAGGGGGAATCTATGGCTACACCTTC. Translated, it gives CAIRIAGGIYGYTF.

Only one count was recorded for this clonotype. At one end, the junction sequence differs from germline, possibly due to a read error. The chain combines TRBV5-1 with TRBJ1-1; 11 nucleotides match TRBD1. CDR3 length equals 16 residues. Germline V gene sequence: CDR1 SGHRS, CDR2 YFSETQ. The CDR3 DNA is TGCGCCAACAGCGCGGGGACAGGGGGATGGGGCACTGAAGCTTTCTTT. This sequence encodes CANSAGTGGWGTEAFF.

Concerning this clonotype itself: Its ends do not fully match the called genes, so a read error is possible. The genes are TRBV7-2 and TRBJ2-5, with 9 nucleotides matching TRBD2. Germline V gives CDR1 SGHTA, CDR2 FQGNSA. The CDR3 sequence is 16 residues long. CDR3 nucleotides: TGTGCCAGCAGCTTAGAGGGACTAGCCGGCCAAGGGACCCAGTACTTT. Translation gives CASSLEGLAGQGTQYF.

The chain links TRBV3-1 to TRBJ2-5, with D tentatively TRBD2 (6 bases). Germline V lookup: CDR1 LGHDT, CDR2 YNNKEL (reference sequence). Trimming pared 1 base from V and 11 bases from J, leaving 14 bases between. The CDR3 is 13 amino acids. This CDR3 is CASSQGPTGEQYF. Written as DNA, the CDR3 is TGTGCCAGCAGCCAAGGACCCACGGGGGAGCAGTACTTC.

This clonotype occurred a few times. The chain employs TRBV12-3 or TRBV12-4 and TRBJ1-5, with D possibly matching TRBD1 (5 bases). Trimming pared 2 bases from V and 10 bases from J, leaving 15 bases between. This CDR3 spans 14 amino acids. CDR3 bases: TGTGCCAGCAGTTTAATAGGGGACGCCGGCCCCCAGCATTTT. It encodes CASSLIGDAGPQHF.

This clonotype was picked up many times. The rearrangement links TRBV28 to TRBJ2-6, with 8 bases identical to TRBD1. The ends lost 6 bases at V and 4 bases at J; junction bases unmatched: 11. Germline-derived CDR1 and CDR2 are MDHEN and SYDVKM. The CDR3 covers 17 residues. The CDR3 DNA reads as TGTGCCAGCAGGCCAGCGACAGGGGAGGCGGGGGCCAACGTCCTGACTTTC. Translated: CASRPATGEAGANVLTF.